The 15 T cell receptor beta chains given below trace back to one sample, sequenced in a study of CD8 T cells in ankylosing spondylitis. TCRdb re-derived calls from the 5' RACE reads in MiXCR, one entry per CDR3 protein. The sample has 180,000 or so distinct CDR3 sequences; roughly 10% are singletons. Sequenced material: blood, either unsorted or a sorted T cell fraction (not recorded which). The receptors derive from a male donor with ankylosing spondylitis or in good health (not recorded which).

The gene calls are TRBV11-3 and TRBJ2-2, with 12 bases that match TRBD2. Losses at the gene ends were 1 base for V and 7 bases for J; bases not matched to a gene: 22. Germline V gene data show CDR1 as SGHNT and CDR2 as YENEEA. The CDR3 has 22 amino acids. The CDR3 DNA follows: TGTGCCAGCAGCTTAGGCATCTCCCAACTACTAGCGGGGGGAAGCGGTGGCGGGGAGCTGTTTTTT. Translation: CASSLGISQLLAGGSGGGELFF.

This clonotype was counted ten times or more. The chain joins TRBV3-1 to TRBJ2-5; TRBD1 matches 8 bases. V lost 0 bases to trimming and J lost 4 bases; unmatched junction nucleotides: 4. The germline V gene has CDR1 LGHDT and CDR2 YNNKEL (reference sequence). The CDR3 is 15 amino acids. The CDR3 sequence is CASSQDRTGRETQYF. For the CDR3, the DNA is TGTGCCAGCAGCCAAGACCGGACAGGGCGAGAGACCCAGTACTTC.

This chain joins TRBV5-4 and TRBJ2-2; weak D call: TRBD2 (6 bases). The germline V and J ends were trimmed by 4 bases and 4 bases, with 11 bases remaining between them. The CDR3 has 14 residues. Germline lookup yields CDR1 SGHNT and CDR2 YYREEE (reference sequence). CDR3: CASSRGMGTGELFF. The CDR3 region has the DNA TGTGCCAGCAGCCGGGGGATGGGCACCGGGGAGCTGTTTTTT.

A remark on this clonotype: One base away lies a much larger clone, so this may be a sequencing read error. The V call is TRBV12-3 or TRBV12-4, the J call TRBJ2-7; D tentatively fits TRBD1 or TRBD2 (5 bases each). The CDR3 covers 13 residues. In DNA form, the CDR3 reads TGTGCCAGCAGGGGACCGAGCTCCTACGGGCAGTACTTC. Protein product: CASRGPSSYGQYF.

This clonotype was seen a handful of times. This chain joins TRBV6-2 or TRBV6-3 and TRBJ2-1; D is tentatively TRBD1 or TRBD2 (5 bases each). In germline, CDR1 is MNHEY, CDR2 SVGEGT. V was trimmed by 0 bases and J by 5 bases, leaving 5 bases between them. The CDR3 loop spans 13 amino acids. The DNA of the CDR3 is TGTGCCAGCAGTTACTCGGGGGACAATGAGCAGTTCTTC. It yields the protein CASSYSGDNEQFF.

This clonotype was seen a handful of times. V usage is TRBV9 and J usage is TRBJ2-1, with D possibly TRBD1 on 6 matching bases. Trimming took off 2 bases at V and 2 bases at J, with 8 bases between the two ends. Per germline, CDR1 SGDLS and CDR2 YYNGEE. The length of the CDR3 is 14 residues. The CDR3 nucleotides read TGTGCCAGCAGCGTGACAGGACCCTACAATGAGCAGTTCTTC. Translation gives CASSVTGPYNEQFF. The whole variable domain, filled in from reference TRBV9 and TRBJ2-1, reads DSGVTQTPKHLITATGQRVTLRCSPRSGDLSVYWYQQSLDQGLQFLIQYYNGEERAKGNILERFSAQQFPDLHSELNLSSLELGDSALYFCASSVTGPYNEQFFGPGTRLTVL.

This clonotype has more than one count but fewer than ten. The CDR3 region is CASSEDDRGSAYNEQFF. The CDR3 nucleotides are TGCGCCAGCAGTGAGGATGACAGGGGCAGCGCCTACAATGAGCAGTTCTTC. The V and J genes are TRBV10-1 and TRBJ2-1; 8 positions agree with TRBD1. The germline V gene has CDR1 WNHNN and CDR2 SYGVQD (reference sequence). V lost 2 bases and J lost 2; bases outside the gene matches: 8. This CDR3 comprises 17 residues.

This clonotype was found many times. V usage is TRBV6-2 or TRBV6-3 and J usage is TRBJ1-5; 8 nucleotides line up with TRBD1. The V gene's germline CDR1 is MNHEY and CDR2 SVGEGT. This CDR3 is 16 amino acids long. V dropped 5 bases and J dropped 9; count of bases not matched to a gene: 15. The CDR3 region is CASSRSTGVGERPQHF. For the CDR3, the DNA is TGTGCCAGCAGTCGCTCGACAGGGGTTGGGGAAAGGCCCCAGCATTTT.

The chain links TRBV5-1 to TRBJ2-3, with 8 bases that match TRBD1. CDR1 is SGHRS, CDR2 YFSETQ, per germline. V shed 0 bases, J shed 4 bases, and the junction held 4 bases outside the gene matches. The CDR3 extends over 15 amino acids. The CDR3 loop is CASSLDKQGADTQYF. CDR3 DNA: TGCGCCAGCAGCTTGGACAAACAGGGGGCAGATACGCAGTATTTT.

This clonotype showed up many times. The chain is built from TRBV6-4 and TRBJ2-7; possibly TRBD1 for D (5 bases). V was pared by 7 bases and J by 1 base, with 11 bases between. The CDR3 extends over 13 amino acids. Per germline, CDR1 MRHNA and CDR2 SNTAGT. CDR3 in amino acids: CASIRDVSYEQYF. In nucleotides, the CDR3 is TGTGCCAGCATCAGGGATGTTTCCTACGAGCAGTACTTC.

This clonotype was recorded at least ten times. This rearrangement joins TRBV21-1 to TRBJ2-1; the table's D call, TRBD2, was not checked against the DNA. TRBV21-1 is labeled a pseudogene. This CDR3 comprises 16 residues. CDR3 coding DNA: TGTGCCAGCGATCATAGGGGAGGAAAGGGAGGCAATGAGCAGTTCTTC. This codes for CASDHRGGKGGNEQFF.

V usage is TRBV6-6 and J usage is TRBJ2-1, with a weak D call TRBD2 (5 bases). Germline V gives CDR1 MNHNY, CDR2 SVGAGI (reference sequence). This CDR3 comprises 13 residues. V was clipped by 6 bases and J by 4 bases, with 10 bases between them. CDR3 region: CASRSTGYNEQFF. CDR3 DNA: TGTGCCAGCAGATCCACGGGGTACAATGAGCAGTTCTTC.

This clonotype was detected many times. The chain recombines TRBV4-1 with TRBJ2-1; D tentatively fits TRBD1 or TRBD2 (5 bases each). The length of the CDR3 is 15 residues. The V gene lost 7 bases and the J gene lost 2 bases, with 15 bases spanning the gap. Germline V gene data show CDR1 as MGHRA and CDR2 as YSYEKL. The CDR3 loop is CASTPEGQTYNEQFF. DNA for the CDR3: TGCGCCAGCACCCCAGAGGGGCAGACCTACAATGAGCAGTTCTTC.

The rearrangement links TRBV12-3 or TRBV12-4 to TRBJ2-7, with TRBD1 matching 7 bases. With V trimmed by 8 bases and J by 0 bases, 7 bases remained unmatched. This CDR3 is built from 14 residues. In DNA form, the CDR3 reads TGTGCCAGCTGCCCTCCAGGGGGCTCCTACGAGCAGTACTTC. As protein: CASCPPGGSYEQYF.

CDR3 amino acids: CASSQLEFSYEQYF. The CDR3 region has the DNA TGTGCCAGCAGCCAACTGGAATTCTCCTACGAGCAGTACTTC. This chain links TRBV7-9 with TRBJ2-7, with D hard to call. The germline V and J ends were trimmed by 5 bases and 0 bases, with 11 bases remaining between them. The CDR3 spans 14 residues. From germline, CDR1 is SEHNR and CDR2 FQNEAQ (reference sequence).